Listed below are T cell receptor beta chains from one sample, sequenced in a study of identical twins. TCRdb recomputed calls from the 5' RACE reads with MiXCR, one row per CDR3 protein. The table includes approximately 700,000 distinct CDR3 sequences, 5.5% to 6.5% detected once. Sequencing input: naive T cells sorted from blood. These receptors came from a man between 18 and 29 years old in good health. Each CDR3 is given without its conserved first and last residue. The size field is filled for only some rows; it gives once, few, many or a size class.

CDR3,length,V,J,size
ASSFRLADSQETQY,14,TRBV27,TRBJ2-5,few
ASSEAGRNQPQH,12,TRBV6-1,TRBJ1-5,NA
ASSFIGLTDTQY,12,TRBV12-3/TRBV12-4,TRBJ2-3,many
ASSLGTTSMQETQY,14,TRBV5-1,TRBJ2-5,many
ATSPGGTETQY,11,TRBV24-1,TRBJ2-5,NA
AISETNGNQPQH,12,TRBV10-3,TRBJ1-5,many
SASRRSSYEQY,11,TRBV20-1,TRBJ2-7,few
ASSLDGENTEAF,12,TRBV11-2,TRBJ1-1,few
ASNGADTQY,9,TRBV12-3/TRBV12-4,TRBJ2-3,many
ASSFDPGLALYEQF,14,TRBV11-2,TRBJ2-1,NA